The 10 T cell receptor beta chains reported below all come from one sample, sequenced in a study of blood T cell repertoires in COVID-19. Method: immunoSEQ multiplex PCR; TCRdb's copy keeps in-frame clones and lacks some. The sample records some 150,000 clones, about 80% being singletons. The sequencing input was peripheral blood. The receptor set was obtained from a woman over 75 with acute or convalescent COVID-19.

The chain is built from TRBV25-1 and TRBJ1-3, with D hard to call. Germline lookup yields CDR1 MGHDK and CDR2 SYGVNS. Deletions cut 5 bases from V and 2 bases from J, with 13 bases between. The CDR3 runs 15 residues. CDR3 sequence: CASSTSEGTGNTIYF. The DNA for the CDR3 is TGTGCCAGCAGTACCTCCGAGGGCACTGGAAACACCATATATTTT.

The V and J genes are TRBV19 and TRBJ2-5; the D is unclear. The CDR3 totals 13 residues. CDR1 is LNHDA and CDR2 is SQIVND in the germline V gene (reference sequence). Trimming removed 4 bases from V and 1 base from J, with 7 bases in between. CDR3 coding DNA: TGTGCCAGTAGTACTTTCGGCCAAGAGACCCAGTACTTC. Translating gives CASSTFGQETQYF.

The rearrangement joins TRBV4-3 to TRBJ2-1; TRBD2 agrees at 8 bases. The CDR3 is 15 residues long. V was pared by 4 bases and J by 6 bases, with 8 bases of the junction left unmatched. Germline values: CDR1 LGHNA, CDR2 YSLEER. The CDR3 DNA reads TGCGCCAGCAGCCCTTGGGGCGGGGGGATCAATGAGCAGTTCTTC. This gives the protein CASSPWGGGINEQFF.

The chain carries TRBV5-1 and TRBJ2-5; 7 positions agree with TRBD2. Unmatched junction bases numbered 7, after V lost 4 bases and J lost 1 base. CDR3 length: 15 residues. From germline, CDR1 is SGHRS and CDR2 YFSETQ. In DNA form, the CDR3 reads TGCGCCAGCAGCCCGCAAGCGGGGCCCCAAGAGACCCAGTACTTC. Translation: CASSPQAGPQETQYF.

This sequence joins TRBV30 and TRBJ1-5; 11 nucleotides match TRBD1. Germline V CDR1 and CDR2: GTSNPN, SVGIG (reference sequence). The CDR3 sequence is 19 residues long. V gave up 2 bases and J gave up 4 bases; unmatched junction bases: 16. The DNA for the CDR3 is TGTGCCTGGAGTAAGATGGACAGGGGGCTTCGCAGTTGGAATCAGCCCCAGCATTTT. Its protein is CAWSKMDRGLRSWNQPQHF.

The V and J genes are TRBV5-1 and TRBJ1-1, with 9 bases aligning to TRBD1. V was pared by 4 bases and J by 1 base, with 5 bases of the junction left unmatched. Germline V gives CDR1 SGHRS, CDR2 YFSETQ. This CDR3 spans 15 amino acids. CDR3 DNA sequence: TGCGCCAGCAGCGTACAGGGGGCACCGAACACTGAAGCTTTCTTT. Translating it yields CASSVQGAPNTEAFF. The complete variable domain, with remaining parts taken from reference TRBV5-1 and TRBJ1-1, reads KAGVTQTPRYLIKTRGQQVTLSCSPISGHRSVSWYQQTPGQGLQFLFEYFSETQRNKGNFPGRFSGRQFSNSRSEMNVSTLELGDSALYLCASSVQGAPNTEAFFGQGTRLTVV.

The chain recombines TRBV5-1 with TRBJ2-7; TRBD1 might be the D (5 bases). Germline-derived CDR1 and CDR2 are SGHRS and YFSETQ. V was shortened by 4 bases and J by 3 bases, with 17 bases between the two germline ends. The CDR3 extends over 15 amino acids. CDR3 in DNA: TGCGCCAGCAGCCCGGGTCTGGGGCAGCTCTACGAGCAGTACTTC. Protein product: CASSPGLGQLYEQYF.

CDR3 amino acids: CASRGGRRVRWYNEQFF. The CDR3 coding sequence is TGTGCCAGCAGGGGGGGGAGGCGGGTTAGATGGTACAATGAGCAGTTCTTC. The rearrangement joins TRBV27 to TRBJ2-1; 7 positions match TRBD2. The V segment lost 6 bases and the J segment 4 bases; nucleotides outside the gene matches: 15. The germline gives CDR1 MNHEY, CDR2 SMNVEV (reference sequence). CDR3 length: 17 residues.

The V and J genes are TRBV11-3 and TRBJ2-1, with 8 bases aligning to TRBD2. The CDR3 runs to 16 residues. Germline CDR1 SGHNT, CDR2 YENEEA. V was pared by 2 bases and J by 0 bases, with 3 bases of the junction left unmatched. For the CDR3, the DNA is TGTGCCAGCAGCTTACGGGGGGGGAGCTCCTACAATGAGCAGTTCTTC. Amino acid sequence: CASSLRGGSSYNEQFF.

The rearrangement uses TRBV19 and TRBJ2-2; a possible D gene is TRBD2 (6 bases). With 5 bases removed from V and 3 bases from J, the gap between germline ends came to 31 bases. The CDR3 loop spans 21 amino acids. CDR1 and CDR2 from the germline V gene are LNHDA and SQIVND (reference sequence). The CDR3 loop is CASSPSTWVSGLFTDTGELFF. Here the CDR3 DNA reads TGTGCCAGTAGTCCTTCAACCTGGGTGTCGGGACTTTTTACCGACACCGGGGAGCTGTTTTTT.